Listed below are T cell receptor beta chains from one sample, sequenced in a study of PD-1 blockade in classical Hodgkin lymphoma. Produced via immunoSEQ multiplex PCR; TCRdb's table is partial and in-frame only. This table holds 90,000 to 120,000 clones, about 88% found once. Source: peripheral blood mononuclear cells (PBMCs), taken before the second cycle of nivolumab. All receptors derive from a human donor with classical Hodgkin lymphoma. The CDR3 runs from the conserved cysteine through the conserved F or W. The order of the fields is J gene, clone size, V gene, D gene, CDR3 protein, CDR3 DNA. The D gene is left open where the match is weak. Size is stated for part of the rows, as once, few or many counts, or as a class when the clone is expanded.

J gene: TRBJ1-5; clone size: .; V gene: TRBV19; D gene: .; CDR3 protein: CASSMRGGQPQHF; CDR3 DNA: TGTGCCAGTAGTATGAGGGGCGGTCAGCCCCAGCATTTT
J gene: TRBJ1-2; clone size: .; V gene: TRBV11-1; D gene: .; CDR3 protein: CASSSRQTHGYTF; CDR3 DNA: TGTGCCAGCAGCTCGCGGCAGACGCACGGCTACACCTTC
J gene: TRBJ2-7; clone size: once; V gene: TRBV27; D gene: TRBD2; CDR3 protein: CASSSPTSGVYEQYF; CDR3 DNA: TGTGCCAGCAGTTCCCCGACTAGCGGGGTTTACGAGCAGTACTTC
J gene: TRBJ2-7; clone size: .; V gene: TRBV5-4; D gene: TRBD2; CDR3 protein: CASSTLGASGSEQYF; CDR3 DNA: TGTGCCAGCAGCACACTTGGGGCTAGCGGGAGCGAGCAGTACTTC
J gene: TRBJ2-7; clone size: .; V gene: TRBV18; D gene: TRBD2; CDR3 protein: CASSSSGRAHEQYF; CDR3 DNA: TGTGCCAGCTCATCTAGCGGGAGGGCACACGAGCAGTACTTC
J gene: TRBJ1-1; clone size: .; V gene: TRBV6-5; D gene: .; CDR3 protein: CASSESPGREAFF; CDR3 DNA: TGTGCCAGCAGTGAAAGTCCGGGCCGTGAAGCTTTCTTT
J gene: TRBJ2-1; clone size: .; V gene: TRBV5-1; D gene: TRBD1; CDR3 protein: CASSLVGTGSYNEQFF; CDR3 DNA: TGCGCCAGCAGCTTGGTAGGGACAGGCTCCTACAATGAGCAGTTCTTC
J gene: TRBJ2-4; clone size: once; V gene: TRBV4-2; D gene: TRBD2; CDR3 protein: CASSQDLAGLAKNIQYF; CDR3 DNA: TGTGCCAGCAGCCAAGATTTAGCGGGGCTAGCCAAAAACATTCAGTACTTC
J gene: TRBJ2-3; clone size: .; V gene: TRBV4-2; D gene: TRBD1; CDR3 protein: CASSQTGQGAPTDTQYF; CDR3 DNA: TGTGCCAGCAGCCAGACCGGACAGGGGGCGCCGACAGATACGCAGTATTTT
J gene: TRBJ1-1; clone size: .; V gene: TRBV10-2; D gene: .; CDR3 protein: CASSAQGWAFF; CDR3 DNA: TGCGCCAGCAGTGCTCAGGGGTGGGCTTTCTTT
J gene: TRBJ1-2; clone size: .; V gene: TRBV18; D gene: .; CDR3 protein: CASGVPGLHYGYTF; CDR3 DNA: TGTGCCAGCGGTGTTCCGGGGCTCCACTATGGCTACACCTTC
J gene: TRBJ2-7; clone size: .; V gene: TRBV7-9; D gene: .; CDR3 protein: CASSLLTGNIYEQYF; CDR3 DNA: TGTGCCAGCAGCCTCCTGACAGGAAATATCTACGAGCAGTACTTC
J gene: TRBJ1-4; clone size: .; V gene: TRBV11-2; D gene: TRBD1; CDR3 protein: CASSIGQGVKEKLFF; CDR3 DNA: TGTGCCAGCAGCATAGGACAGGGGGTTAAGGAAAAACTGTTTTTT
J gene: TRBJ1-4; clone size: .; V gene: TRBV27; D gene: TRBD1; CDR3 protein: CASKQLGGAQEKLFF; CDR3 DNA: TGTGCCAGCAAACAATTAGGGGGCGCTCAAGAAAAACTGTTTTTT
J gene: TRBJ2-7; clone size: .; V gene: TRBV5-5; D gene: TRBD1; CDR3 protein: CASSWAGQGNYEQYF; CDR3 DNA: TGTGCCAGCAGCTGGGCCGGACAGGGTAACTACGAGCAGTACTTC
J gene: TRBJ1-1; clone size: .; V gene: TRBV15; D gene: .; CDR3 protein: CATSRDWGGTEAFF; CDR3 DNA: TGTGCCACCAGCAGAGATTGGGGGGGGACTGAAGCTTTCTTT
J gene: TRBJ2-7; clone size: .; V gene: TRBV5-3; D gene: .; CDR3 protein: CASSLDSAEQYF; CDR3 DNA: TGTGCCAGCAGCTTGGATTCTGCAGAGCAGTACTTC
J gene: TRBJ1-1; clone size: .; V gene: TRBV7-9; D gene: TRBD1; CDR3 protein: CASSPDRGLGNTEAFF; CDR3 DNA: TGTGCCAGCAGCCCGGACAGGGGGCTGGGGAACACTGAAGCTTTCTTT
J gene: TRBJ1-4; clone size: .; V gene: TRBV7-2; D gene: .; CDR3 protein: CASSLDGATNEKLFF; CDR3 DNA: TGTGCCAGCAGCTTAGATGGAGCAACTAATGAAAAACTGTTTTTT
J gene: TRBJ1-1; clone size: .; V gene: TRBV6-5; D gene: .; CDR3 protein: CASTYTMGNTEAFF; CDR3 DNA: TGTGCCAGCACTTACACTATGGGGAACACTGAAGCTTTCTTT
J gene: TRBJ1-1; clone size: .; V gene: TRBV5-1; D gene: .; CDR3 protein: CASIAGTEAFF; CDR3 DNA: TGCGCCAGCATTGCGGGCACTGAAGCTTTCTTT
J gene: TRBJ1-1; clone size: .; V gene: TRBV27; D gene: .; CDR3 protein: CASSFSLRTNTEAFF; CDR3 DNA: TGTGCCAGCAGTTTTTCTCTTCGGACGAACACTGAAGCTTTCTTT
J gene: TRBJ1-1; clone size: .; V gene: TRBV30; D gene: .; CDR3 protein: CAWSVGLGSTEAFF; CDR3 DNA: TGTGCCTGGAGTGTAGGTCTGGGATCTACTGAAGCTTTCTTT